This T cell receptor beta chain was sequenced during a study of a mutant IDH1 vaccine in newly diagnosed glioma. Study at large: Most patients had received both radiotherapy and temozolomide, the prior options being radiotherapy, temozolomide, or both.

Study-wide points: Induction of immune responses by the vaccine occurred in roughly 93% of patients.

Time point specified: baseline, week 1 (first vaccination visit). Regarding treatment: pre-vaccination baseline after standard-of-care therapy. Donor tumors were new WHO grade 3 or 4 IDH1-mutant, ATRX-lost astrocytomas. Concerning this clone: Antigen: not known.

Germline CDR1 is WNHNN and CDR2 is SYGVQD (reference sequence). This CDR3 comprises 12 residues. V lost 3 bases and J lost 5, with 7 bases in between. Clones were read by immunoSEQ multiplex PCR, and TCRdb kept only the in-frame ones, dropping some. The table records approximately 36,000 clones, 80% to 95% of them present only once. This specimen consisted of PBMCs, obtained from a glioma patient treated with radiotherapy, temozolomide or both. The sequence derives from a man between 18 and 29 years old with glioma. The V gene is TRBV10-1, the J gene TRBJ1-1; no reliable D call. CDR3 nucleotides: TGCGCCAGCAGTGATGTCCGAACTGAAGCTTTCTTT. Translating it yields CASSDVRTEAFF.